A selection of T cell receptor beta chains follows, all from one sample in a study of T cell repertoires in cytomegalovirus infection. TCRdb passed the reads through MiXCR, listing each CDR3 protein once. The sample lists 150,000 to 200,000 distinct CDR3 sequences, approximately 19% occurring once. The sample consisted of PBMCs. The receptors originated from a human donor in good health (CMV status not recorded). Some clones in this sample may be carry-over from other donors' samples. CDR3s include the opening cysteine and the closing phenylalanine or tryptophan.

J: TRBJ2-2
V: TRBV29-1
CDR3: CSVVLGNTGELFF

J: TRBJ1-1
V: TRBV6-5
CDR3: CASSRGRASLTTEAFF

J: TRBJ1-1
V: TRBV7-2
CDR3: CASSFLGQNTEAFF

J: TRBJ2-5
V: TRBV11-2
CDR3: CASSVAGRRFQYF

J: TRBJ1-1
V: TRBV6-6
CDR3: CATSALTTVTLSAEAFF

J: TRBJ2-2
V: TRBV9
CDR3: CASSVSGITGELFF

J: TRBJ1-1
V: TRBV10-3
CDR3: CAISESGGMNTEAFF

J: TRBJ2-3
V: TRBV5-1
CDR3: CASSLETSGVDTQYF

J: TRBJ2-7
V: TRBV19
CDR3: CASSRAGGTYEQYF

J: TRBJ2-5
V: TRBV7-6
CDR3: CASSPGTAWGTQYF

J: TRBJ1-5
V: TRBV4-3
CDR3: CASSQEMTGAQPQHF

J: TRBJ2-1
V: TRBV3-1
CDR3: CASSQDWRRDRGTNEQFF

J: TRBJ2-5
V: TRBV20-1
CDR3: CSARGQGQTQYF

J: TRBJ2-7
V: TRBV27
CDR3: CASSFTTSGEQYF

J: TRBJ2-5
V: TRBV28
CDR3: CASSPLGRLQETQYF

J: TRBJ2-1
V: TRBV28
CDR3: CASSPRDRGGDEQFF

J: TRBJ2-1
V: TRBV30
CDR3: CAWEREGRNEQFF

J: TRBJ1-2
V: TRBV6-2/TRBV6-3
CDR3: CASSYSPPAERYGYTF

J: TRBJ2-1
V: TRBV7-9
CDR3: CASSLSGNEQFF

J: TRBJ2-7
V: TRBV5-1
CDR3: CASSLRDGIYEQYF

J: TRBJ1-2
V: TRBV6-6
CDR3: CASTLTGSAGYTF

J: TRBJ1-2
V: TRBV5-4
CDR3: CASSSHRDFYYTF

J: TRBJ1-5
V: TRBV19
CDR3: CASSIADSSNQPQHF

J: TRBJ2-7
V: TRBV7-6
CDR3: CGSSTGGFGEQYF

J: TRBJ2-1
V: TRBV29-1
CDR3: CSVVTRDHYNEQFF

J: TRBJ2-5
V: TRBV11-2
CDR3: CASSLDGQGLTQYF

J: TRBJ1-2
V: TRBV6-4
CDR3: CASNRFNYGYTF

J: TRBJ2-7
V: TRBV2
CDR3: CASTGQGSDEQYF

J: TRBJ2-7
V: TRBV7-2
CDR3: CASSLLRTYEQYF

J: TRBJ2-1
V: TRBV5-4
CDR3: CASSLDSGRAGNEQFF

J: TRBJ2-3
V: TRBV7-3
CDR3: CASSPTHSDTQYF

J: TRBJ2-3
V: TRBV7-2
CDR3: CASSLTVTDAQYF

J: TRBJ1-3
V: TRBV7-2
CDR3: CASSLQGLISGNTIYF

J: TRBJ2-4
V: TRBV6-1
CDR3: CASSVRGGLTKNIQYF

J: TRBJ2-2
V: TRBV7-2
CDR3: CASSSPLAGAPELFF

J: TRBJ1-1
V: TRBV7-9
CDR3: CASSLQGDRTEAFF

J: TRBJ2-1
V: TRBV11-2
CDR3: CASSLGLGPGNEQFF

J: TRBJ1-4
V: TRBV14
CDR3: CASSPSPTTEKLFF

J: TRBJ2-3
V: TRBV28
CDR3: CASSRPSGSTDTQYF

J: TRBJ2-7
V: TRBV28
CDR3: CASRPGQASYEQYF

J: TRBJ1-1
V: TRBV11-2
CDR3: CASSLSVRAFF

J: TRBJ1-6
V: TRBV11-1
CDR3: CASSAVTKGSPLHF

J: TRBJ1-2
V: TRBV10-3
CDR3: CAISPNPGRGTNYGYTF

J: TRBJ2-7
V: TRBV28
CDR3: CASTSGGDGSYEQYF

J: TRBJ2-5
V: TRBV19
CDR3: CASSMGGGALPETQYF

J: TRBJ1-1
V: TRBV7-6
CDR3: CASSHGGGNTEAFF

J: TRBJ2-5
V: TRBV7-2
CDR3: CASNLAGPGETQYF

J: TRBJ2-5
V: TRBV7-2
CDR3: CASSLSGGKETQYF

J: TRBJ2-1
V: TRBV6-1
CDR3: CASSDLAGGHDEQFF

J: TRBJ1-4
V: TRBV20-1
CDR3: CSATDGDRPRNEKLFF

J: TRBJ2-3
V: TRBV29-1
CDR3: CSVQTSTDTQYF

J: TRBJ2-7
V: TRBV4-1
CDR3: CASKLSQGSYEQYF

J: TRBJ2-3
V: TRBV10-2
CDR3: CASSWLSSTDTQYF

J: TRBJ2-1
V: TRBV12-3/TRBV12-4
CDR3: CASSFSQRGGSEQFF

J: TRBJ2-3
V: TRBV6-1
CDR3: CASSDHSDTQYF

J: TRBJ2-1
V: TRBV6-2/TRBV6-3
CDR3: CASRSPGGVNEQFF

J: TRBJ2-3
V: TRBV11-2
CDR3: CASSLDRAAGTDTQYF

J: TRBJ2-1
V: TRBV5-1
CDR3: CASSFSGQAYNEQFF